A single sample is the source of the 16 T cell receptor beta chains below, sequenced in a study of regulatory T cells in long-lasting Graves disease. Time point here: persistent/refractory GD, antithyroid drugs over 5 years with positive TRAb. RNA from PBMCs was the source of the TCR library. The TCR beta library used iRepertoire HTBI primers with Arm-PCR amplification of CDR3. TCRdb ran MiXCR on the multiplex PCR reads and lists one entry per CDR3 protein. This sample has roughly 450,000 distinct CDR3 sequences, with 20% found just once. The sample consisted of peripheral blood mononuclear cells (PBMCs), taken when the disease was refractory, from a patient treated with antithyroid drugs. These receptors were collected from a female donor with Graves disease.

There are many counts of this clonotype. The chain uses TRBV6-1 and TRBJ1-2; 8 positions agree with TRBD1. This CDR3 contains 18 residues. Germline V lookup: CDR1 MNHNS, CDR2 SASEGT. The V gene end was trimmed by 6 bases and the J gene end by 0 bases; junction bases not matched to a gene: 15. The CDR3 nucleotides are TGTGCCAGCAGCCGGGACAGGCTCTCTCGCACCTCTAACTATGGCTACACCTTC. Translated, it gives CASSRDRLSRTSNYGYTF.

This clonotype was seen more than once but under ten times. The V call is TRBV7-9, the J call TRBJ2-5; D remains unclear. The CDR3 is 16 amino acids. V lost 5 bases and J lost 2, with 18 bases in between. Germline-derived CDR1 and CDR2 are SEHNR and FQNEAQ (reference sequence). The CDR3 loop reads CASSQGPTNRQETQYF. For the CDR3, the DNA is TGTGCCAGCAGCCAAGGGCCCACAAATAGGCAAGAGACCCAGTACTTC.

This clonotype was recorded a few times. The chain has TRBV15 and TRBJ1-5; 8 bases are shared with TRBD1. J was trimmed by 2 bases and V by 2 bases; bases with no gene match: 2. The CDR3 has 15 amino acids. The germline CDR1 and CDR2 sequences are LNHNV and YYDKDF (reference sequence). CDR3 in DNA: TGTGCCACCAGCAGAAAGACAGGGGGCAATCAGCCCCAGCATTTT. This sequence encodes CATSRKTGGNQPQHF.

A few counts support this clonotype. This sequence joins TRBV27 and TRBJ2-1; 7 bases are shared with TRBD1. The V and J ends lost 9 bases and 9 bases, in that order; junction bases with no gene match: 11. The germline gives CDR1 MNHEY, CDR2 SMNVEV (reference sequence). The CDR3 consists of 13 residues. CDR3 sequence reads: CASTLNRGAEQFF. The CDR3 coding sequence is TGTGCCAGTACCCTAAACAGGGGCGCTGAGCAGTTCTTC.

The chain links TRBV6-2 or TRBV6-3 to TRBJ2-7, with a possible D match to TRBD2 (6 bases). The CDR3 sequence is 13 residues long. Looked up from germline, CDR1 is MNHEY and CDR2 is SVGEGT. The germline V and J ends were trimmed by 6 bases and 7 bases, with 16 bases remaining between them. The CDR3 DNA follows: TGTGCCAGCAGGGAGGGACCATCGGGGGAGCAGTACTTC. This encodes CASREGPSGEQYF.

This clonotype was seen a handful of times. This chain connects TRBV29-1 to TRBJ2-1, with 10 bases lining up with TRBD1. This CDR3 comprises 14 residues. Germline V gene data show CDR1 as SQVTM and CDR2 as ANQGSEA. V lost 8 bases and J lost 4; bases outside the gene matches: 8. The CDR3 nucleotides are TGCAGCCAGCGGGGGACAGGGGCATACAATGAGCAGTTCTTC. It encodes CSQRGTGAYNEQFF.

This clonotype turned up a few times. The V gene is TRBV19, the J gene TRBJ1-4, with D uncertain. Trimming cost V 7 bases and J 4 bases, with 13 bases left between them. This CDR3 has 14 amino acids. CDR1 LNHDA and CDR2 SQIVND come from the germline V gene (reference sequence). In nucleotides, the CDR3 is TGTGCCAGTACCAAAGGTGGTTATAATGAAAAACTGTTTTTT. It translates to CASTKGGYNEKLFF.

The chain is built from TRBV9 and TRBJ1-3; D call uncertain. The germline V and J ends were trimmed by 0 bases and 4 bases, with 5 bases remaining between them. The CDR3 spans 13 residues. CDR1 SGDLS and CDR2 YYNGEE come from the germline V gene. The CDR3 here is CASSVESGNTIYF. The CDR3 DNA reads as TGTGCCAGCAGCGTAGAATCGGGAAACACCATATATTTT. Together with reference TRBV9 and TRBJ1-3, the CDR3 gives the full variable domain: DSGVTQTPKHLITATGQRVTLRCSPRSGDLSVYWYQQSLDQGLQFLIQYYNGEERAKGNILERFSAQQFPDLHSELNLSSLELGDSALYFCASSVESGNTIYFGEGSWLTVV.

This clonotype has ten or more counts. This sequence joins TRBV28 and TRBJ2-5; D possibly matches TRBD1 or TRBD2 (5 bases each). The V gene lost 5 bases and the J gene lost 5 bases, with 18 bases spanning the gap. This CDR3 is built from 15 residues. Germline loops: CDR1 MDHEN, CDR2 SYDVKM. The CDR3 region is CASSGSGLWGETQYF. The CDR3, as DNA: TGTGCCAGCAGTGGCAGCGGCCTGTGGGGGGAGACCCAGTACTTC.

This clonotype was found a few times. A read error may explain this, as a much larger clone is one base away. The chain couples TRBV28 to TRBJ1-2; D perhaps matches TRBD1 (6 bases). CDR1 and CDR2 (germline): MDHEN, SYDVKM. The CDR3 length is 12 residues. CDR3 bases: TGTGCCAGCAGTTTTAGGGGGTATGGCCACACCTTC. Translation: CASSFRGYGHTF.

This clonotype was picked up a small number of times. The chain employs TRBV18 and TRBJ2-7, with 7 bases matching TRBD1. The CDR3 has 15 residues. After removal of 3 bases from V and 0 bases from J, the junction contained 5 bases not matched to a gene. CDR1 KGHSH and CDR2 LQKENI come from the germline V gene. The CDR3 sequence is CASSPRDRPSYEQYF. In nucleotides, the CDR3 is TGTGCCAGCTCACCTAGGGACAGACCCTCCTACGAGCAGTACTTC.

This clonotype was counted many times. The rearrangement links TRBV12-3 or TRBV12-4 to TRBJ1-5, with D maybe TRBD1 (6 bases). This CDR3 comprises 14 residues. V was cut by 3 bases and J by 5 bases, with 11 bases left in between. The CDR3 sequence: CASSFGTRDQPQHF. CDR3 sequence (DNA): TGTGCCAGCAGTTTCGGGACACGAGATCAGCCCCAGCATTTT.

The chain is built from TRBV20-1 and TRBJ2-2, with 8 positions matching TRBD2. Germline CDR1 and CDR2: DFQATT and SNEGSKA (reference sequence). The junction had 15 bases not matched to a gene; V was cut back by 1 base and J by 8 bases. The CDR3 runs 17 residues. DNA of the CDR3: TGCAGTGCTAGAGCTGAGGAAGCGGGAGTTTTAGCGGGGGAGCTGTTTTTT. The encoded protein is CSARAEEAGVLAGELFF.

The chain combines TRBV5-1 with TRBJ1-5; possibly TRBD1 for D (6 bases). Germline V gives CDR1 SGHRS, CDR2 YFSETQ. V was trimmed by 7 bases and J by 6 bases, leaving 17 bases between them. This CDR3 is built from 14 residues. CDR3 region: CASASTGGLQPQHF. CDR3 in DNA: TGCGCCAGCGCCTCGACCGGGGGCCTTCAGCCCCAGCATTTT.

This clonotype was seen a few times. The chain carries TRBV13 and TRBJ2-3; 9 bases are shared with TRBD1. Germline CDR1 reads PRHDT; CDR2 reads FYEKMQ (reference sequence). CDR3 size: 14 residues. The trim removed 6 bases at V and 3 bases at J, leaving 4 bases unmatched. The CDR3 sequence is CASRHRGRTDTQYF. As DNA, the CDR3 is TGTGCCAGCAGACACAGGGGGCGAACAGATACGCAGTATTTT.

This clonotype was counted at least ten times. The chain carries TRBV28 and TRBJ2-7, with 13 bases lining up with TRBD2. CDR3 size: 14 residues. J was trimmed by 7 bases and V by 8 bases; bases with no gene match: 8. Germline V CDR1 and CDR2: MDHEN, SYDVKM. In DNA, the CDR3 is TGTGCCAGCTTGGCGGGACTAGCGGGGTTAGAGCAGTACTTC. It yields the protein CASLAGLAGLEQYF.